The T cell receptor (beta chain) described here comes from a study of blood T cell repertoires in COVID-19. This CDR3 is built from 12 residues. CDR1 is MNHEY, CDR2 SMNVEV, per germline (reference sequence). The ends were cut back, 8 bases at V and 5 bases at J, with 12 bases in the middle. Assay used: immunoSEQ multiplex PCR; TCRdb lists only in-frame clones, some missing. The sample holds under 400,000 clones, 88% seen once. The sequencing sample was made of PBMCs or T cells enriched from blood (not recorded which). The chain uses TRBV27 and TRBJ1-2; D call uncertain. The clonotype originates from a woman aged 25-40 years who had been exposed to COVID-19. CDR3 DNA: TGTGCCAGCGGCCACGGGATTTATGGCTACACCTTC. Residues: CASGHGIYGYTF.